This entry lists 3 T cell receptor beta chains sequenced from one sample in a study of spatial heterogeneity in lung cancer. TCRdb analysed the 5' RACE reads with MiXCR anew, one entry per CDR3 protein. The sample contains roughly 80,000 distinct CDR3 sequences, roughly 8% of which appear only once. Indicated time point: sample taken at primary tumor resection. Sequenced material: PBMCs, taken at surgery. Every receptor here comes from a male donor with early-stage non-small cell lung cancer.

At least ten counts were recorded for this clonotype. The genes are TRBV7-8 and TRBJ1-2, with TRBD1 matching over 7 bases. This CDR3 has 15 residues. Germline trimming cut 1 base from V and 8 bases from J; bases unmatched to any gene: 10. Germline lookup yields CDR1 SGHVS and CDR2 FQNEAQ. The CDR3 spells CASSLGSTTGKGYTF. The DNA for the CDR3 is TGTGCCAGCAGCTTAGGTTCCACGACAGGGAAGGGCTACACCTTC.

This chain uses TRBV20-1 with TRBJ1-1; perhaps TRBD1 as D (6 bases). The germline CDR1 and CDR2 sequences are DFQATT and SNEGSKA (reference sequence). The germline V and J ends were trimmed by 2 bases and 1 base, with 11 bases remaining between them. This CDR3 has 14 amino acids. The CDR3 is CSARLGAGNTEAFF. CDR3 nucleotides: TGCAGTGCTAGATTGGGGGCGGGGAACACTGAAGCTTTCTTT.

This clonotype was counted a few times. The chain employs TRBV5-1 and TRBJ2-1; the match to TRBD2 covers 7 bases. This CDR3 is built from 16 residues. J was trimmed by 8 bases and V by 4 bases; bases with no gene match: 15. Germline values: CDR1 SGHRS, CDR2 YFSETQ. This CDR3 is CASSAEVLPRGDEQFF. In DNA, the CDR3 is TGCGCCAGCAGCGCGGAGGTACTCCCCCGGGGGGATGAGCAGTTCTTC.